The 17 T cell receptor beta chains in this list originate from one sample, sequenced in a study of T cells in narcolepsy. Sequencing used immunoSEQ multiplex PCR; TCRdb keeps in-frame clones, though not all of them. Here the sample spans some 30,000 clones, approximately 90% being singletons. The sequenced material came from CD45RA- memory CD4+ T cells from PBMCs. The receptors derive from a human donor with narcolepsy.

This clone has a handful of counts. The chain joins TRBV6-6 to TRBJ1-1; no reliable D call. CDR1 is MNHNY, CDR2 SVGAGI, per germline (reference sequence). This CDR3 contains 12 residues. V lost 4 bases and J 4 bases, leaving 7 bases between the germline ends. As DNA, the CDR3 is TGTGCCAGCAGTTTTCTCATCACTGAAGCTTTCTTT. It encodes CASSFLITEAFF.

This sequence joins TRBV28 and TRBJ2-7; the D gene is possibly TRBD2 (5 bases). Trimming stripped 5 bases from V and 0 bases from J, with 11 bases between. Per the germline V gene, CDR1 is MDHEN and CDR2 is SYDVKM. This CDR3 is built from 14 residues. The CDR3 DNA sequence: TGTGCCAGCAGTCCCGAGCGGTACTCCTACGAGCAGTACTTC. It is translated as CASSPERYSYEQYF.

There are a few counts of this clone. The rearrangement uses TRBV28 and TRBJ1-5, with D unclear. Germline V gene sequence: CDR1 MDHEN, CDR2 SYDVKM. The CDR3 contains 15 residues. Trimming removed 6 bases from V and 8 bases from J, with 20 bases in between. In DNA form, the CDR3 reads TGTGCCAGCAGGCCTCCGGGCCCCCAAGTGGAGCCCCAGCATTTT. Protein product: CASRPPGPQVEPQHF.

This clone was recorded once. V is TRBV2 and J is TRBJ2-7; tentative D call: TRBD2 (6 bases). The V gene lost 0 bases and the J gene lost 0 bases, with 9 bases spanning the gap. Germline assignment: CDR1 SNHLY and CDR2 FYNNEI. The CDR3 has 15 amino acids. The CDR3 DNA reads as TGTGCCAGCAGTGAAGCGCCCGGGAGCTCCTACGAGCAGTACTTC. It yields the protein CASSEAPGSSYEQYF.

The chain is built from TRBV7-3 and TRBJ2-7, with a tentative D call TRBD1 (6 bases). This CDR3 comprises 13 residues. V lost 2 bases, J lost 6 bases, and 11 bases lay in between. CDR1 and CDR2 (germline): SGHTA, FQGTGA. The CDR3 sequence is CASSLLTGGEQYF. CDR3 DNA: TGTGCCAGCAGCTTACTGACAGGAGGCGAGCAGTACTTC.

The V call is TRBV18, the J call TRBJ2-5; D not resolved. The J call may be wrong; the DNA end is better matched by TRBJ2-7. CDR3 size: 14 residues. Looked up from germline, CDR1 is KGHSH and CDR2 is LQKENI. The CDR3 coding sequence is TGTGCCAGCTCACCACCGGGCCAGTTCTACGAGCAGTACTTC. Protein product: CASSPPGQFYEQYF.

This clone was detected only a few times. The V gene is TRBV5-1, the J gene TRBJ2-7; 7 bases fit TRBD1. Trimming cost V 5 bases and J 0 bases; bases outside gene matches: 8. Germline CDR1 SGHRS, CDR2 YFSETQ. This CDR3 spans 15 amino acids. The CDR3 nucleotides are TGCGCCAGCAGAAAGGGGACAGCGAGCTCCTACGAGCAGTACTTC. This codes for CASRKGTASSYEQYF.

The rearrangement uses TRBV4-2 and TRBJ2-7; tentatively, D is TRBD1 or TRBD2 (5 bases each). CDR1 is LGHNA, CDR2 YNFKEQ, per germline. Trimming took off 1 base at V and 0 bases at J, with 10 bases between the two ends. The CDR3 loop spans 15 amino acids. As DNA, the CDR3 is TGTGCCAGCAGCCAAGCCGGGGCCCGCTCCTACGAGCAGTACTTC. It translates to CASSQAGARSYEQYF.

The chain joins TRBV5-6 to TRBJ2-7, with 7 bases that match TRBD1. J lost 1 base, V lost 1 base, and 5 bases had no gene match. Germline assignment: CDR1 SGHDT and CDR2 YYEEEE. The CDR3 extends over 15 amino acids. The CDR3 here is CASSLPGTASYEQYF. CDR3 sequence (DNA): TGTGCCAGCAGCTTGCCCGGGACAGCTTCCTACGAGCAGTACTTC.

This clone was counted a single time. The J gene is TRBJ2-5, the V gene TRBV7-7; D remains unclear. Germline assignment: CDR1 SSHAT and CDR2 FNYEAQ (reference sequence). The germline V and J ends were trimmed by 2 bases and 1 base, with 11 bases remaining between them. The CDR3 is made up of 15 amino acids. The CDR3 DNA is TGTGCCAGCAGCTTAAGTAATTCGGCCCAAGAGACCCAGTACTTC. It yields the protein CASSLSNSAQETQYF.

This clone was detected only once. The chain couples TRBV11-2 to TRBJ2-1; D unclear. V lost 5 bases and J lost 4, with 12 bases in between. The CDR3 spans 14 residues. Per the germline V gene, CDR1 is SGHAT and CDR2 is FQNNGV. The CDR3 region has the DNA TGTGCCAGCAGCGGCGGTTCGGGTTACAATGAGCAGTTCTTC. This sequence encodes CASSGGSGYNEQFF.

The chain combines TRBV27 with TRBJ1-3; D ambiguous. The germline V gene has CDR1 MNHEY and CDR2 SMNVEV (reference sequence). The V gene lost 4 bases and the J gene lost 0 bases, with 10 bases spanning the gap. The CDR3 contains 15 residues. DNA of the CDR3: TGTGCCAGCAGTTACGCCTACGGCTCTGGAAACACCATATATTTT. Translated, it gives CASSYAYGSGNTIYF.

The rearrangement joins TRBV5-3 to TRBJ2-3; the match to TRBD2 covers 13 bases. TRBV5-3 qualifies as an ORF whose function is uncertain. With 3 bases clipped from V and 8 bases from J, the junction kept 6 bases outside the gene matches. The CDR3 has 15 residues. This CDR3 is CARSWTSGRVGTQYF. Here the CDR3 DNA reads TGTGCCAGAAGCTGGACTAGCGGGAGAGTTGGTACGCAGTATTTT.

The V call is TRBV5-1, the J call TRBJ2-6, with D possibly matching TRBD1 (6 bases). The V and J ends lost 2 bases and 4 bases respectively, with 19 bases between them. The germline gives CDR1 SGHRS, CDR2 YFSETQ. This CDR3 is 18 amino acids long. DNA of the CDR3: TGCGCCAGCAGCTTAGGGGGTCCTATGCTAACCGGGGCCAACGTCCTGACTTTC. Residues: CASSLGGPMLTGANVLTF.

The chain employs TRBV7-2 and TRBJ2-3; D may match TRBD1 or TRBD2 (6 bases each). This CDR3 has 16 amino acids. Per the germline V gene, CDR1 is SGHTA and CDR2 is FQGNSA. V lost 3 bases and J 4 bases, leaving 17 bases between the germline ends. This chain's CDR3 is CASSFGSRGGADTQYF. The CDR3 region has the DNA TGTGCCAGCAGCTTTGGGTCCAGGGGAGGAGCAGATACGCAGTATTTT.

The genes are TRBV28 and TRBJ2-1, with TRBD1 matching over 10 bases. CDR3 size: 15 residues. Germline-derived CDR1 and CDR2 are MDHEN and SYDVKM. V lost 2 bases, J lost 9 bases, and 7 bases stayed unmatched. This CDR3 is CASSLLGQGKSEQFF. The DNA of the CDR3 is TGTGCCAGCAGTTTACTGGGACAGGGGAAGAGTGAGCAGTTCTTC.

The chain employs TRBV7-2 and TRBJ2-1; 9 bases align to TRBD1. The CDR3 is made up of 13 amino acids. After removal of 3 bases from V and 15 bases from J, the junction contained 9 bases not matched to a gene. Per germline, CDR1 SGHTA and CDR2 FQGNSA. The CDR3 is CASSFSGTGTLFF. The CDR3 DNA reads as TGTGCCAGCAGCTTCTCCGGGACAGGGACACTGTTCTTC.